The clone carrying this T cell receptor (beta chain) was detected a few times. Together with a sample-barcoded 5' primer, a J-beta primer mix was included in a second PCR lasting about 7 to 11 cycles. Researchers report that a template-switch adaptor with 12 random nucleotides tagged each cDNA molecule. A single record per CDR3 protein comes from TCRdb applying MiXCR to the 5' RACE reads. The data show over 550,000 distinct CDR3 sequences, approximately 30% seen once. These data are taken from a study of blood T cells in healthy people across ages. Study as a whole: Template switching recovered approximately one barcoded beta molecule for every two T cells.

Trimming stripped 10 bases from V and 2 bases from J, with 14 bases between. The CDR3 spans 13 residues. The germline gives CDR1 MDHEN, CDR2 SYDVKM. Sequenced input: blood. This TCR derives from a woman of 80 years or more in good health. This rearrangement joins TRBV28 to TRBJ1-2, with D possibly being TRBD1 (6 bases). The CDR3: CATSTGANYGYTF. The CDR3 DNA sequence: TGTGCCACAAGTACGGGGGCCAACTATGGCTACACCTTC.